The 19 T cell receptor beta chains presented below share a single source sample, sequenced in a study of OX40 agonist ivuxolimab in advanced cancers. The assay was immunoSEQ multiplex PCR, and TCRdb's table has in-frame clones only and misses some. Altogether 65,000 to 95,000 clones are present, approximately 82% being singletons, with the ten largest covering 0.76%. Source: CD4+ or CD8+ T cells sorted from blood, taken in a trial of the OX40 agonist ivuxolimab. These TCRs come from an adult with an advanced solid tumor such as melanoma, head and neck, liver or kidney cancer.

This chain links TRBV2 with TRBJ2-3; weak D call: TRBD2 (6 bases). The V gene lost 8 bases and the J gene lost 4 bases, with 19 bases spanning the gap. This CDR3 spans 15 amino acids. Germline V gives CDR1 SNHLY, CDR2 FYNNEI. The CDR3 DNA follows: TGTGCCAGCCAAGGAGGGCTAGGATACGCAGATACGCAGTATTTT. Its translation: CASQGGLGYADTQYF. The full variable domain, completed using reference TRBV2 and TRBJ2-3, is EPEVTQTPSHQVTQMGQEVILRCVPISNHLYFYWYRQILGQKVEFLVSFYNNEISEKSEIFDDQFSVERPDGSNFTLKIRSTKLEDSAMYFCASQGGLGYADTQYFGPGTRLTVL.

The rearrangement uses TRBV5-4 and TRBJ2-7; possibly TRBD2 for D (5 bases). Germline V gene lookup returns CDR1 SGHNT and CDR2 YYREEE (reference sequence). V gave up 0 bases and J gave up 6 bases, with 13 bases separating them. The CDR3 has 14 residues. CDR3 nucleotide sequence: TGTGCCAGCAGCTTGGCCGGGCCCCGGGGCGAGCAGTACTTC. The encoded protein is CASSLAGPRGEQYF. The full variable domain, its missing parts supplied by reference TRBV5-4 and TRBJ2-7, is ETGVTQSPTHLIKTRGQQVTLRCSSQSGHNTVSWYQQALGQGPQFIFQYYREEENGRGNFPPRFSGLQFPNYSSELNVNALELDDSALYLCASSLAGPRGEQYFGPGTRLTVT.

The chain employs TRBV12-5 and TRBJ2-6, with TRBD1 matching 8 bases. Germline CDR1 reads LGHNT; CDR2 reads FRNRAP. The trim removed 7 bases at V and 2 bases at J, leaving 4 bases unmatched. The length of the CDR3 is 15 residues. The CDR3 reads CASATQGAGANVLTF. Here the CDR3 DNA reads TGTGCTAGTGCCACACAGGGGGCTGGGGCCAACGTCCTGACTTTC.

The gene calls are TRBV30 and TRBJ1-1; D not certain. This CDR3 spans 14 amino acids. Germline V gene data show CDR1 as GTSNPN and CDR2 as SVGIG (reference sequence). V shed 5 bases and J shed 1 base, with 14 bases lying between them. Here the CDR3 DNA reads TGTGCCTGGGTGATCAGGAGCCCGAACACTGAAGCTTTCTTT. Translated, it gives CAWVIRSPNTEAFF.

The V call is TRBV11-3, the J call TRBJ1-1; possible D gene TRBD1, 5 bases. CDR3 length: 15 amino acids. Germline loops: CDR1 SGHNT, CDR2 YENEEA. Trimming cost V 5 bases and J 0 bases, with 13 bases left between them. CDR3 sequence: CASSPRVRMNTEAFF. CDR3 DNA sequence: TGTGCCAGCAGCCCCAGGGTAAGGATGAACACTGAAGCTTTCTTT. Full variable domain (rest looked up from reference TRBV11-3 and TRBJ1-1): EAGVVQSPRYKIIEKKQPVAFWCNPISGHNTLYWYLQNLGQGPELLIRYENEEAVDDSQLPKDRFSAERLKGVDSTLKIQPAELGDSAVYLCASSPRVRMNTEAFFGQGTRLTVV.

V and J are TRBV19 and TRBJ1-5; a possible D gene is TRBD1 (5 bases). CDR1 is LNHDA and CDR2 is SQIVND in the germline V gene (reference sequence). The CDR3 extends over 13 amino acids. Trimming took off 6 bases at V and 3 bases at J, with 9 bases between the two ends. The chain's CDR3 is CASREGLNQPQHF. DNA for the CDR3: TGTGCCAGTAGAGAGGGGCTCAATCAGCCCCAGCATTTT.

V usage is TRBV27 and J usage is TRBJ2-7, with D possibly being TRBD1 (5 bases). CDR3 length: 15 amino acids. CDR1 and CDR2 from the germline V gene are MNHEY and SMNVEV (reference sequence). V was clipped by 6 bases and J by 2 bases, with 17 bases between them. The CDR3 coding sequence is TGTGCCAGCAGGGGGCTTTTGGCTAGGGCCTACGAGCAGTACTTC. This encodes CASRGLLARAYEQYF.

The gene calls are TRBV9 and TRBJ2-2; D is possibly TRBD2 (6 bases). The V end lost 0 bases, the J end lost 2 bases, and 11 bases lay between the germline ends. The CDR3 is 16 residues long. Germline V gene sequence: CDR1 SGDLS, CDR2 YYNGEE. CDR3 sequence reads: CASSVGRGHNTGELFF. The CDR3 nucleotides are TGTGCCAGCAGCGTAGGGCGGGGCCATAACACCGGGGAGCTGTTTTTT.

This chain connects TRBV7-9 to TRBJ2-1; 7 bases are a match to TRBD2. The V and J ends lost 0 bases and 7 bases, in that order; junction bases with no gene match: 3. Germline-derived CDR1 and CDR2 are SEHNR and FQNEAQ (reference sequence). This CDR3 has 14 residues. CDR3 nucleotides: TGTGCCAGCAGCTTAGCGGGAGGGTTAAATGAGCAGTTCTTC. Translated: CASSLAGGLNEQFF.

The chain links TRBV13 to TRBJ2-1; 7 bases align to TRBD2. With V trimmed by 5 bases and J by 9 bases, 4 bases remained unmatched. Germline V gene lookup returns CDR1 PRHDT and CDR2 FYEKMQ (reference sequence). The CDR3 runs 12 residues. DNA of the CDR3: TGTGCCAGCAGCCCGGAGCGGGGTGAGCAGTTCTTC. Its translation is CASSPERGEQFF.

The chain is built from TRBV28 and TRBJ2-4; D is possibly TRBD2 (5 bases). CDR3 length equals 13 residues. Germline V gene sequence: CDR1 MDHEN, CDR2 SYDVKM. Deletions cut 5 bases from V and 3 bases from J, with 8 bases between. The CDR3 region is CASSQADKNIQYF. CDR3 nucleotides: TGTGCCAGCAGTCAAGCGGACAAAAACATTCAGTACTTC.

CDR3: CASSLLAGSDYGYTF. DNA for the CDR3: TGTGCCAGCAGCTTATTGGCAGGGAGCGACTATGGCTACACCTTC. The V gene is TRBV7-6, the J gene TRBJ1-2; a weak D match, TRBD1 (5 bases). The germline gives CDR1 SGHVS, CDR2 FNYEAQ. Trimming stripped 2 bases from V and 3 bases from J, with 13 bases between. The CDR3 sequence is 15 residues long.

The V gene is TRBV5-1, the J gene TRBJ1-5, with TRBD1 matching over 7 bases. V was clipped by 4 bases and J by 4 bases; unmatched bases: 5. Per germline, CDR1 SGHRS and CDR2 YFSETQ. This CDR3 spans 14 amino acids. As DNA, the CDR3 is TGCGCCAGCAGCGCAGGACAGGAAAATCAGCCCCAGCATTTT. It encodes CASSAGQENQPQHF.

The chain links TRBV10-1 to TRBJ2-3, with 10 bases matching TRBD2. The CDR3 sequence is 16 residues long. With 2 bases clipped from V and 4 bases from J, the junction kept 6 bases outside the gene matches. The germline V gene encodes CDR1 WNHNN and CDR2 SYGVQD (reference sequence). Here the CDR3 DNA reads TGCGCCAGCAGTGAGGGGAGCGGGAGGGCCCCAGATACGCAGTATTTT. It encodes CASSEGSGRAPDTQYF.

V usage is TRBV6-1 and J usage is TRBJ2-2; TRBD2 matches at 8 bases. Germline CDR1 reads MNHNS; CDR2 reads SASEGT. The trim removed 4 bases at V and 4 bases at J, leaving 5 bases unmatched. The CDR3 has 15 residues. CDR3 in DNA: TGTGCCAGCAGTGTTAGCGGGGTCCTCACCGGGGAGCTGTTTTTT. This sequence encodes CASSVSGVLTGELFF.

This clone was observed a single time. The V call is TRBV7-2, the J call TRBJ1-5; the D gene is possibly TRBD1 (5 bases). Germline CDR1 and CDR2: SGHTA and FQGNSA. Between the trimmed V and J ends, which lost 5 bases and 2 bases, there was a span of 7 bases. The CDR3 loop spans 13 amino acids. The CDR3, as DNA: TGTGCCAGCAGCCCGGGGGGCAATCAGCCCCAGCATTTT. Amino acid sequence: CASSPGGNQPQHF.

This chain joins TRBV5-1 and TRBJ2-7, with TRBD2 matching 10 bases. Trimming at V came to 0 bases and at J to 5 bases, leaving 5 bases not matched to a gene. The CDR3 length is 15 residues. The germline CDR1 and CDR2 sequences are SGHRS and YFSETQ. CDR3 region: CASSLASSGRNEQYF. The DNA of the CDR3 is TGCGCCAGCAGCTTGGCTTCTAGCGGGAGAAACGAGCAGTACTTC.

The gene calls are TRBV19 and TRBJ1-4, with a possible D match to TRBD1 (5 bases). Trimming took 5 bases from V and 5 from J, leaving 15 bases between them. This CDR3 spans 15 amino acids. CDR1 is LNHDA, CDR2 SQIVND, per germline (reference sequence). CDR3 sequence reads: CASSGYIEGNEKLFF. For the CDR3, the DNA is TGTGCCAGTAGTGGATACATCGAGGGGAATGAAAAACTGTTTTTT.

The CDR3 bases are TGTGCCAGCAGCTACCGAACTAGCGGGAGTCCTACCTACGAGCAGTACTTC. Amino acids: CASSYRTSGSPTYEQYF. The chain is built from TRBV11-2 and TRBJ2-7; 11 nucleotides line up with TRBD2. The V and J ends lost 4 bases and 2 bases, in that order; junction bases with no gene match: 10. Germline CDR1 is SGHAT and CDR2 is FQNNGV. The CDR3 contains 17 residues.